The text below deals with one TCR beta chain. TCRdb's copy holds only in-frame clones and misses some; the assay was immunoSEQ multiplex PCR. The sample yields around 140,000 clones, about 80% seen once. The J segment lost 5 bases and the V segment lost 4 bases, leaving 8 bases of the junction unmatched. Germline lookup yields CDR1 SGHDT and CDR2 YYEEEE. The CDR3 is 14 amino acids. This entry comes from a study of blood T cell repertoires in COVID-19. The sequence came from a middle-aged man with acute COVID-19. This sequence joins TRBV5-6 and TRBJ1-1; 7 positions match TRBD1. What was sequenced was PBMCs or T cells enriched from blood (not recorded which). As DNA, the CDR3 is TGTGCCAGCAGCGGGCGACAGGGTGATACTGAAGCTTTCTTT. Translating it yields CASSGRQGDTEAFF.